The 9 T cell receptor beta chains presented below share a single source sample, sequenced in a study of CXCR3-negative and CXCR3-positive naive CD8 T cells. Study results and limitations: Greater hydrophobicity was found in TRB CDR3s of CXCR3-positive naive cells than of CXCR3-negative naive cells.

For these TCRs, the target antigens are not known. Each TRB cDNA library was prepared by 5' RACE (with UMI labels). TCRdb re-called the 5' RACE reads and catalogs CDR3 proteins one per entry, DNA excluded. With some 54,000 distinct CDR3 sequences in the sample, the ten largest clones hold around 0.5%. The sequenced material came from naive CXCR3+ CD8+ T cells from blood. Documented subset: CD45RO-CCR7+CD27+CD95- naive CD8+ T cells expressing CXCR3 (TNR3+). These receptors all stem from a human donor in good health. Some clones in this sample may be carry-over from other donors' samples.

This chain links TRBV28 with TRBJ2-1; the D gene TCRdb calls, TRBD2, cannot be checked with no DNA. Germline-derived CDR1 and CDR2 are MDHEN and SYDVKM. This CDR3 region has 13 residues. CDR3 protein: CASSLGSGRAEFF. Full variable domain (outside the CDR3, taken from reference TRBV28 and TRBJ2-1): DVKVTQSSRYLVKRTGEKVFLECVQDMDHENMFWYRQDPGLGLRLIYFSYDVKMKEKGDIPEGYSVSREKKERFSLILESASTNQTSMYLCASSLGSGRAEFFGPGTRLTVL.

The gene calls are TRBV29-1 and TRBJ2-1. CDR3 length equals 11 residues. The germline V gene encodes CDR1 SQVTM and CDR2 ANQGSEA. Here the CDR3 reads CSGRLDDEQFF.

V is TRBV7-3 and J is TRBJ2-1. CDR1 SGHTA and CDR2 FQGTGA come from the germline V gene. This CDR3 is built from 13 residues. The CDR3 sequence is CASSFEGLNEQFF. The entire variable domain, with the rest obtained from reference TRBV7-3 and TRBJ2-1, is as follows: GAGVSQTPSNKVTEKGKYVELRCDPISGHTALYWYRQSLGQGPEFLIYFQGTGAADDSGLPNDRFFAVRPEGSVSTLKIQRTERGDSAVYLCASSFEGLNEQFFGPGTRLTVL.

V usage is TRBV7-9 and J usage is TRBJ2-7; the D call from TCRdb, TRBD2, cannot be confirmed without DNA. Per germline, CDR1 SEHNR and CDR2 FQNEAQ (reference sequence). The CDR3 runs to 18 residues. This CDR3 is CASSLSARESAGTYEQYF.

This rearrangement joins TRBV29-1 to TRBJ2-7; no DNA is available, so the TRBD1 call from TCRdb remains unchecked. CDR1 and CDR2 from the germline V gene are SQVTM and ANQGSEA. This CDR3 is 14 amino acids long. CDR3 amino acids: CSARLRDHSYEQYF.

V gene TRBV27 combines with J gene TRBJ1-5; as DNA is missing, the TRBD1 call by TCRdb cannot be tested. The germline CDR1 and CDR2 sequences are MNHEY and SMNVEV (reference sequence). The length of the CDR3 is 18 residues. The CDR3 loop is CASSKHLVDRDSNQPQHF.

The chain carries TRBV9 and TRBJ2-1; TCRdb's D call, TRBD2, is unchecked because there is no DNA. The germline gives CDR1 SGDLS, CDR2 YYNGEE. CDR3 size: 18 residues. CDR3: CASRPGLAGGTSYNEQFF.

The chain is built from TRBV5-1 and TRBJ2-7; lacking DNA, the TRBD2 call made by TCRdb goes unchecked. There are 15 residues in the CDR3. Germline CDR1 and CDR2: SGHRS and YFSETQ. CDR3 region: CASSLELAGGYEQYF.

The genes are TRBV7-9 and TRBJ1-2; without DNA, the TCRdb call of TRBD1 cannot be checked. CDR1 is SEHNR and CDR2 is FQNEAQ in the germline V gene (reference sequence). The CDR3 is 15 residues long. Here the CDR3 reads CASSLSGTIRDGYTF.